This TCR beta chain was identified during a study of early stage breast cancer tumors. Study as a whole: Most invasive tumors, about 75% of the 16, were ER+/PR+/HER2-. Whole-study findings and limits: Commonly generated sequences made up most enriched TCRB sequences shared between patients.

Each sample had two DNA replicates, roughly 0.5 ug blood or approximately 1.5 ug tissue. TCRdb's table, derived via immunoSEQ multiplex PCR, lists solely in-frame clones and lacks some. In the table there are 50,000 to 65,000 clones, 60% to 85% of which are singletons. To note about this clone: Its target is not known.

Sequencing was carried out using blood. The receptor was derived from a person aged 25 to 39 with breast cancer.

The CDR3 coding sequence is TGCGCCAGCACCTCAGGGGTCTCCTACAATGAGCAGTTCTTC. Translating it yields CASTSGVSYNEQFF. The rearrangement joins TRBV10-1 to TRBJ2-1; TRBD1 is a possible D gene (6 bases). Trimming took 7 bases from V and 0 from J, leaving 10 bases between them. In germline, CDR1 is WNHNN, CDR2 SYGVQD (reference sequence). CDR3 length: 14 residues.